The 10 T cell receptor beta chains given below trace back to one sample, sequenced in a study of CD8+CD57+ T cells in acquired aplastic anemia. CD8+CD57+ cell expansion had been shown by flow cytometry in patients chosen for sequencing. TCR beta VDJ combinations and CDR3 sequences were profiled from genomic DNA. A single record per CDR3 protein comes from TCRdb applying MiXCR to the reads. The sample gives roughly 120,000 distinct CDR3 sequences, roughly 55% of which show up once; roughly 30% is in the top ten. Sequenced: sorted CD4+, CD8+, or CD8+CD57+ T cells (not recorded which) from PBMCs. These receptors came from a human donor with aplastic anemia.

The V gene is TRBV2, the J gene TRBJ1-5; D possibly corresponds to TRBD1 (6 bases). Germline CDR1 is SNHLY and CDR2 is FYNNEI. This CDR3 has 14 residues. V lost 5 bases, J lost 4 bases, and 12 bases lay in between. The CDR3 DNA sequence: TGTGCCAGCAGTCGGGGGGGCGGTAATCAGCCCCAGCATTTT. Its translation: CASSRGGGNQPQHF.

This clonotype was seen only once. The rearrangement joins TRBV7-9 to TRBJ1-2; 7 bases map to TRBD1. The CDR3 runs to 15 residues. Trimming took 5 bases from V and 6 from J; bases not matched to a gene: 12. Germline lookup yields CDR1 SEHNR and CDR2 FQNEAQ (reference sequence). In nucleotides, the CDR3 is TGTGCCAGCAGCACGACACGACAGGGTCGTAATGGCTACACCTTC. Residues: CASSTTRQGRNGYTF.

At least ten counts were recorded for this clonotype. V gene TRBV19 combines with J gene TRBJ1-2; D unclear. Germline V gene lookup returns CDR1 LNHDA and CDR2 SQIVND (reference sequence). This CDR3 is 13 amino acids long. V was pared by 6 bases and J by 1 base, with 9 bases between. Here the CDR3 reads CASRRRFNYGYTF. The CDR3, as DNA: TGTGCCAGTAGACGGAGATTTAACTATGGCTACACCTTC. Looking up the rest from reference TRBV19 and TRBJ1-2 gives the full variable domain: DGGITQSPKYLFRKEGQNVTLSCEQNLNHDAMYWYRQDPGQGLRLIYYSQIVNDFQKGDIAEGYSVSREKKESFPLTVTSAQKNPTAFYLCASRRRFNYGYTFGSGTRLTVV.

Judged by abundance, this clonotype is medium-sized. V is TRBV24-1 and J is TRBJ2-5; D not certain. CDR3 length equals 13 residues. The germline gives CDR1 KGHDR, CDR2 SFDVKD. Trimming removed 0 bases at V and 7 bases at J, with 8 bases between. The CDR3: CATSDLLGRTQYF. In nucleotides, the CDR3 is TGTGCCACCAGTGATTTGCTTGGAAGGACCCAGTACTTC.

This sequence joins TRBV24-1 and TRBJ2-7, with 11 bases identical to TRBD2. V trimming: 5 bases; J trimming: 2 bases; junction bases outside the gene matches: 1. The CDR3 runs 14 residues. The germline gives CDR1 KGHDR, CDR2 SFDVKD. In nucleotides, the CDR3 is TGTGCCACCAGTGCTAGCGGGGGGACCTACGAGCAGTACTTC. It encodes CATSASGGTYEQYF.

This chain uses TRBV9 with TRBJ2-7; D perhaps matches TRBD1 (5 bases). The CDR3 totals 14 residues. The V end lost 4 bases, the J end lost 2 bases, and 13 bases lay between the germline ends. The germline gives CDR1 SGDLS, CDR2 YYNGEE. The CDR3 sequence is CASSPLDSPYEQYF. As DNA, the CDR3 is TGTGCCAGCAGCCCTCTAGACAGCCCCTACGAGCAGTACTTC.

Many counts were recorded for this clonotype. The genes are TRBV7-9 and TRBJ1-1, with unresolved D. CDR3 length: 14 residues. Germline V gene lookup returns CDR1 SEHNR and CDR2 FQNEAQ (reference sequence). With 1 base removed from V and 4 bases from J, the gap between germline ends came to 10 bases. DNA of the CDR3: TGTGCCAGCAGCTTAGATCGGGGTGTCACTGAAGCTTTCTTT. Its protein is CASSLDRGVTEAFF.

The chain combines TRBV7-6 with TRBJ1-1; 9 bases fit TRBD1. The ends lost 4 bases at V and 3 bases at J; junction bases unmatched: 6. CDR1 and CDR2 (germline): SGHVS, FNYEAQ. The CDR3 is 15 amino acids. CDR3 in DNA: TGTGCCAGCAGCTCCGGACAGGGGATGTACACTGAAGCTTTCTTT. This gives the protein CASSSGQGMYTEAFF.

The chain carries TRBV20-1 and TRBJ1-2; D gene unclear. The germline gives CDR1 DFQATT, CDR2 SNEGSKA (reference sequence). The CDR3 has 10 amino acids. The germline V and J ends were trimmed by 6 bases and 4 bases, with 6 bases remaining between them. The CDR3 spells CSANFYGYTF. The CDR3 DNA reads TGCAGTGCAAACTTCTATGGCTACACCTTC.

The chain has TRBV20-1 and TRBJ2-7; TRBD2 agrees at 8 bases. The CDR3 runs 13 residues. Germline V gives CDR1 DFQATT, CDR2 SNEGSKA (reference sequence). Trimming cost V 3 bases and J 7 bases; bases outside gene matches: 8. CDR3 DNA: TGCAGTGCTAGCGGGAGGGCCAGCGGGGAGCAGTACTTC. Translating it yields CSASGRASGEQYF.